The 11 T cell receptor beta chains in this list originate from one sample, sequenced in a study of blood T cell repertoires in COVID-19. This table comes from immunoSEQ multiplex PCR, and its TCRdb copy is limited to in-frame clones, with some not included. The data contain nearly 110,000 clones, about 89% of them seen just once; the ten biggest clones take up more than 0.9%. The sample comprised peripheral blood. The receptor set was obtained from a woman in her 30s with acute or convalescent COVID-19.

This chain connects TRBV28 to TRBJ1-1, with D perhaps TRBD1 (6 bases). V lost 1 base and J 1 base, leaving 10 bases between the germline ends. The CDR3 has 15 residues. Per the germline V gene, CDR1 is MDHEN and CDR2 is SYDVKM. In nucleotides, the CDR3 is TGTGCCAGCAGTTTATTGACGACAGGGAACACTGAAGCTTTCTTT. This encodes CASSLLTTGNTEAFF.

This CDR3 is CSVSGGVETQYF. The CDR3 region has the DNA TGCAGCGTTAGCGGGGGGGTAGAGACCCAGTACTTC. The rearrangement joins TRBV29-1 to TRBJ2-5; the match to TRBD2 covers 10 bases. The CDR3 spans 12 residues. With V trimmed by 5 bases and J by 4 bases, 1 base remained unmatched. Germline CDR1 SQVTM, CDR2 ANQGSEA.

This clone has just one count. The V gene is TRBV5-1, the J gene TRBJ2-3; 11 bases are shared with TRBD2. With 4 bases clipped from V and 5 bases from J, the junction kept 6 bases outside the gene matches. Germline lookup yields CDR1 SGHRS and CDR2 YFSETQ. The CDR3 covers 15 residues. The CDR3 here is CASSRLAGGQDTQYF. The CDR3 nucleotides are TGCGCCAGCAGCCGATTAGCGGGGGGGCAAGATACGCAGTATTTT.

Only a few counts were recorded for this clone. The gene calls are TRBV28 and TRBJ1-5, with D unclear. The V gene lost 4 bases and the J gene lost 3 bases, with 10 bases spanning the gap. This CDR3 comprises 14 residues. Germline lookup yields CDR1 MDHEN and CDR2 SYDVKM. CDR3 protein: CASSSYGVNQPQHF. CDR3 bases: TGTGCCAGCAGTTCCTACGGGGTCAATCAGCCCCAGCATTTT. Looking up the rest from reference TRBV28 and TRBJ1-5 gives the full variable domain: DVKVTQSSRYLVKRTGEKVFLECVQDMDHENMFWYRQDPGLGLRLIYFSYDVKMKEKGDIPEGYSVSREKKERFSLILESASTNQTSMYLCASSSYGVNQPQHFGDGTRLSIL.

The chain links TRBV6-1 to TRBJ2-2; TRBD1 matches 7 bases. V shed 4 bases, J shed 3 bases, and the junction held 8 bases outside the gene matches. Germline-derived CDR1 and CDR2 are MNHNS and SASEGT. The CDR3 spans 16 residues. This CDR3 reads CASSVKAGGYTGELFF. In DNA, the CDR3 is TGTGCCAGCAGTGTTAAGGCAGGGGGTTACACCGGGGAGCTGTTTTTT.

The rearrangement uses TRBV4-3 and TRBJ1-4, with 8 bases that match TRBD1. The CDR3 contains 15 residues. Germline V gene sequence: CDR1 LGHNA, CDR2 YSLEER. The trim removed 1 base at V and 12 bases at J, leaving 10 bases unmatched. In DNA form, the CDR3 reads TGCGCCAGCAGCCAAGGGACAGGGACCTTAAGGGAACTGTTTTTT. As protein: CASSQGTGTLRELFF.

The chain links TRBV30 to TRBJ1-1; D unresolved. The V end lost 3 bases, the J end lost 4 bases, and 18 bases lay between the germline ends. CDR3 size: 15 residues. Germline CDR1 reads GTSNPN; CDR2 reads SVGIG (reference sequence). CDR3 DNA sequence: TGTGCCTGGAGGCTTCTTCGTATTCGGGGCACTGAAGCTTTCTTT. Its translation: CAWRLLRIRGTEAFF.

This clone was seen once. The chain combines TRBV3-1 (or the pseudogene TRBV3-2) with TRBJ2-7, with 15 bases aligning to TRBD2. Trimming took 1 base from V and 2 from J; bases not matched to a gene: 6. The CDR3 loop spans 18 amino acids. In germline, CDR1 is LGHDT, CDR2 YNNKEL (reference sequence). CDR3 region: CASSQARGTSGRTYEQYF. CDR3 nucleotide sequence: TGTGCCAGCAGCCAAGCCAGAGGGACTAGCGGGAGGACCTACGAGCAGTACTTC.

This chain links TRBV7-8 with TRBJ2-4; 9 bases align to TRBD1. This CDR3 is 20 amino acids long. Germline V lookup: CDR1 SGHVS, CDR2 FQNEAQ. The V gene end was trimmed by 5 bases and the J gene end by 2 bases; junction bases not matched to a gene: 19. DNA of the CDR3: TGTGCCAGCAGCGTCGACCGGGACAGGGAGTTGAACTTTCCCAAAAACATTCAGTACTTC. It encodes CASSVDRDRELNFPKNIQYF.

The rearrangement links TRBV11-3 to TRBJ1-4, with a weak D call TRBD1 (6 bases). The V and J ends lost 5 bases and 0 bases respectively, with 13 bases between them. This CDR3 spans 16 amino acids. Per germline, CDR1 SGHNT and CDR2 YENEEA. The CDR3 nucleotides are TGTGCCAGCAGCACGTGGACAGCTGCAACTAATGAAAAACTGTTTTTT. Residues: CASSTWTAATNEKLFF.

The rearrangement joins TRBV27 to TRBJ1-5; 8 bases are a match to TRBD1. CDR1 is MNHEY, CDR2 SMNVEV, per germline (reference sequence). This CDR3 has 15 amino acids. The V gene end was trimmed by 2 bases and the J gene end by 4 bases; junction bases not matched to a gene: 4. CDR3 coding DNA: TGTGCCAGCAGTTTAGGGACAGGTATTAATCAGCCCCAGCATTTT. It translates to CASSLGTGINQPQHF.